This TCR beta chain was identified in a study of post-analysis software for immune sequencing data. General study points: TRBV segments more frequent in patients than in controls numbered roughly 5 and included TRBV5-6, TRBV5-1 and TRBV20-1.

Unique molecular identifiers had been added to the TCR beta cDNA libraries. TCRdb reanalysed the PCR reads using MiXCR and keeps one entry per CDR3 protein. Found here are almost 700,000 distinct CDR3 sequences, 59% of them singletons; the top ten hold about 11%. As for this clonotype: The antigen is undetermined.

CDR3 length: 13 residues. The V end lost 1 base, the J end lost 9 bases, and 13 bases lay between the germline ends. Germline values: CDR1 DFQATT, CDR2 SNEGSKA (reference sequence). Sequencing was carried out using blood. The origin of this receptor is a girl aged 2 to 10 with multiple sclerosis. The rearrangement links TRBV20-1 to TRBJ2-1; D is perhaps TRBD1 (5 bases). The CDR3 protein is CSARVLPQVEQFF. CDR3 nucleotide sequence: TGCAGTGCTAGAGTCCTGCCACAGGTTGAGCAGTTCTTC.